This T cell receptor beta chain came from a study of blood T cell repertoires in COVID-19. The V and J ends lost 6 bases and 4 bases, in that order; junction bases with no gene match: 18. The CDR3 runs to 18 residues. Repertoires were generated with immunoSEQ multiplex PCR, while TCRdb's copy carries only in-frame clones and drops some. The data contain 200,000 to 300,000 clones, 85% to 90% of them seen just once; the ten biggest clones take up 1.5% to 2%. V and J are TRBV23-1 and TRBJ1-2; 9 bases map to TRBD1. Being an ORF, TRBV23-1 has a function that is uncertain. The TCR sequence derives from a man between 40 and 49 years old who had recovered from COVID-19. The sample was PBMCs or T cells enriched from blood (not recorded which). Here the CDR3 reads CASSPGPRDRALFYGYTF. CDR3 nucleotides: TGCGCCAGCAGCCCAGGCCCCCGGGACAGGGCACTCTTCTATGGCTACACCTTC.